These 12 T cell receptor beta chains share one sample of origin, sequenced in a study of early T cells in non-severe SARS-CoV-2 infection. Using its own MiXCR run on the 5' RACE reads, TCRdb lists one record per CDR3 protein. This repertoire shows approximately 27,000 distinct CDR3 sequences, around 5.3% found once; its top ten account for roughly 2.7%. Source material: whole blood. These receptors came from an adult who was a healthcare worker with PCR-confirmed SARS-CoV-2 infection or an uninfected control (not recorded which).

This sequence joins TRBV7-9 and TRBJ2-1; D is undetermined. Germline V gene lookup returns CDR1 SEHNR and CDR2 FQNEAQ (reference sequence). Trimming took off 2 bases at V and 6 bases at J, with 11 bases between the two ends. The CDR3 length is 14 residues. In nucleotides, the CDR3 is TGTGCCAGCAGCTTATCAACGTCGACCAATGAGCAGTTCTTC. Amino acid sequence: CASSLSTSTNEQFF.

This clonotype came up many times. This sequence joins TRBV24-1 and TRBJ2-7; the D gene could be TRBD1 or TRBD2 (5 bases each). Trimming took 4 bases from V and 2 from J, leaving 20 bases between them. The CDR3 is 17 residues long. Germline-derived CDR1 and CDR2 are KGHDR and SFDVKD. This CDR3 is CATSDFNPGTGTYEQYF. In nucleotides, the CDR3 is TGTGCCACCAGTGACTTTAACCCAGGGACCGGTACCTACGAGCAGTACTTC.

The genes are TRBV7-9 and TRBJ1-1; tentatively, D is TRBD1 (6 bases). The V gene's germline CDR1 is SEHNR and CDR2 FQNEAQ (reference sequence). Trimming shortened V by 0 bases and J by 1 base, and 6 bases separated the two germline ends. CDR3 size: 14 residues. This CDR3 reads CASSLARGNTEAFF. DNA for the CDR3: TGTGCCAGCAGCTTAGCCAGGGGGAACACTGAAGCTTTCTTT.

The sample holds one count of this clonotype. This CDR3 fails to terminate in the conserved phenylalanine or tryptophan, so it likely reflects a read error. The J gene is TRBJ2-3, the V gene TRBV4-1; D is ambiguous. The germline V gene has CDR1 MGHRA and CDR2 YSYEKL. There are 17 residues in the CDR3. CDR3 residues: CTSSQERSASSTDTQYI. The CDR3 DNA follows: TGCACCAGCAGCCAAGAGCGCTCGGCTAGTAGCACAGATACGCAGTATATT.

This clonotype was counted ten times or more. The V and J genes are TRBV7-8 and TRBJ2-2; D is possibly TRBD2 (5 bases). Trimming stripped 7 bases from V and 7 bases from J, with 16 bases between. CDR3 length equals 14 residues. The germline V gene encodes CDR1 SGHVS and CDR2 FQNEAQ. The CDR3 bases are TGTGCCAGCACCTTGAGCTATGGGAGCGGGGAGCTGTTTTTT. Residues: CASTLSYGSGELFF.

In its sample, this clonotype is medium-sized (0.01 to 0.1%). This chain connects TRBV29-1 to TRBJ1-2; 7 nucleotides align to TRBD1. The CDR3 loop spans 15 amino acids. Per germline, CDR1 SQVTM and CDR2 ANQGSEA. Trimming removed 6 bases from V and 3 bases from J; junction bases left unmatched: 13. CDR3: CSVPGGDSQDYGYTF. The CDR3 nucleotides read TGCAGCGTCCCCGGCGGGGACAGCCAAGACTATGGCTACACCTTC.

Many counts were recorded for this clonotype. The chain uses TRBV20-1 and TRBJ1-3; 7 positions agree with TRBD1. V was pared by 5 bases and J by 0 bases, with 4 bases of the junction left unmatched. There are 14 residues in the CDR3. The germline V gene has CDR1 DFQATT and CDR2 SNEGSKA (reference sequence). The CDR3 DNA reads TGCAGTGCTCCAACAGGGGTCTCTGGAAACACCATATATTTT. It translates to CSAPTGVSGNTIYF.

This clonotype was seen at least ten times. In nucleotides, the CDR3 is TGCAGCGGGTGGGGCCAGAACACTGAAGCTTTCTTT. Amino acids: CSGWGQNTEAFF. J is TRBJ1-1 and V is TRBV29-1, with D perhaps TRBD1 (5 bases). The CDR3 covers 12 residues. From germline, CDR1 is SQVTM and CDR2 ANQGSEA. V lost 7 bases to trimming and J lost 1 base, with 10 bases between them.

Relative to its sample, this clonotype is medium-sized. V and J are TRBV15 and TRBJ2-2; D is unresolved. The germline V and J ends were trimmed by 0 bases and 4 bases, with 9 bases remaining between them. The CDR3 consists of 15 residues. The germline gives CDR1 LNHNV, CDR2 YYDKDF (reference sequence). The CDR3 spells CATSRDRVFTGELFF. The DNA of the CDR3 is TGTGCCACCAGCAGAGATAGGGTTTTCACCGGGGAGCTGTTTTTT. The full variable domain, completed using reference TRBV15 and TRBJ2-2, is DAMVIQNPRYQVTQFGKPVTLSCSQTLNHNVMYWYQQKSSQAPKLLFHYYDKDFNNEADTPDNFQSRRPNTSFCFLDIRSPGLGDTAMYLCATSRDRVFTGELFFGEGSRLTVL.

This clonotype was seen repeatedly, ten times or more. The chain is built from TRBV11-2 and TRBJ2-5; maybe TRBD1 (6 bases). Germline V gene data show CDR1 as SGHAT and CDR2 as FQNNGV. The length of the CDR3 is 15 residues. V gave up 5 bases and J gave up 2 bases, with 15 bases separating them. The CDR3 nucleotides read TGTGCCAGCAGCGGCGATGGGGGCATACAAGAGACCCAGTACTTC. Amino acid sequence: CASSGDGGIQETQYF.

This clonotype occurred many times. The V and J genes are TRBV18 and TRBJ2-7; 14 nucleotides agree with TRBD2. The J segment lost 2 bases and the V segment lost 6 bases, leaving 12 bases of the junction unmatched. Germline CDR1 and CDR2: KGHSH and LQKENI. This CDR3 is 18 amino acids long. CDR3 sequence reads: CASSQRLAGGPGAYEQYF. CDR3 DNA: TGTGCCAGCTCCCAACGACTAGCGGGAGGGCCCGGTGCCTACGAGCAGTACTTC. The complete variable domain, with remaining parts taken from reference TRBV18 and TRBJ2-7, reads NAGVMQNPRHLVRRRGQEARLRCSPMKGHSHVYWYRQLPEEGLKFMVYLQKENIIDESGMPKERFSAEFPKEGPSILRIQQVVRGDSAAYFCASSQRLAGGPGAYEQYFGPGTRLTVT.

This chain joins TRBV5-4 and TRBJ2-5; TRBD2 aligns across 8 bases. Germline-derived CDR1 and CDR2 are SGHNT and YYREEE (reference sequence). V was pared by 2 bases and J by 1 base, with 13 bases of the junction left unmatched. This CDR3 has 18 amino acids. Here the CDR3 DNA reads TGTGCCAGCAGCTTAAGATTTTTGGCGGGAGGTTTCCAAGAGACCCAGTACTTC. Residues: CASSLRFLAGGFQETQYF.